This TCR beta chain appears in the sequencing data of a study of identical twins. Worth noting for this clonotype: The antigen is not known.

A universal primer site was created by template switching, with the cDNA bearing unique molecular identifiers. From the 5' RACE reads, TCRdb called clonotypes with MiXCR, one entry per CDR3 protein. The data contain about 550,000 distinct CDR3 sequences, around 22% of them singletons. The CDR3 extends over 15 amino acids. The V end lost 4 bases, the J end lost 2 bases, and 14 bases lay between the germline ends. Germline assignment: CDR1 SGHAT and CDR2 FQNNGV. Broader study findings: Zero-insertion analyses could be partly confounded by invariant MAIT and iNKT cells. Excess twin sharing in beta out-of-frame sequences was weaker.

These data also featured in a second study, about yellow fever vaccine responses in identical twins.

This chain joins TRBV11-2 and TRBJ2-5; a possible D gene is TRBD2 (6 bases). The sample was CD4+ T cells sorted from blood. The sequence was obtained from a woman aged 18-35 years in good health. The CDR3 coding sequence is TGTGCCAGCAGCTCAACCGGGACTCCTCAAGAGACCCAGTACTTC. It encodes CASSSTGTPQETQYF.